The entry below describes one T cell receptor (beta chain). The data are from a study of blood T cell repertoires in COVID-19. The wider study: Samples of COVID-19 (acute and convalescent) were obtained from the United States, Italy and Spain. T cells, B-cell-depleted T cells, or PBMCs supplied cDNA or gDNA.

The CDR3 runs to 15 residues. V was pared by 2 bases and J by 1 base, with 4 bases of the junction left unmatched. The V gene's germline CDR1 is KGHSH and CDR2 LQKENI. Per the authors' pipeline: Estimation of nucleated cell counts was performed using reference gene primer amplification. Sequencing used immunoSEQ multiplex PCR; TCRdb keeps in-frame clones, though not all of them. V and J calls and clone size are given by that table; D and trimming were obtained from the DNA. The sample yields about 250,000 clones, nearly 90% seen once. This receptor was identified in a man younger than 30 with active or convalescent COVID-19. Sequencing was done on a sample of peripheral blood. The chain recombines TRBV18 with TRBJ1-1; 7 nucleotides agree with TRBD1. CDR3 protein: CASSPKGAENTEAFF. CDR3 sequence (DNA): TGTGCCAGCTCACCAAAGGGGGCCGAGAACACTGAAGCTTTCTTT.